The 16 T cell receptor beta chains reported below all come from one sample, sequenced in a study of post-analysis software for immune sequencing data. Findings of the study overall: Five TRBV segments occurring more often in patients than controls included TRBV5-6, TRBV5-1 and TRBV20-1.

The TCR beta cDNA libraries contained unique molecular identifiers. In TCRdb, the PCR reads were re-called with MiXCR into one record per CDR3 protein. The table lists 450,000 to 700,000 distinct CDR3 sequences, roughly 40% of them singletons. These TCRs' antigens remain unknown. The specimen was blood. The receptors were gathered from a girl aged 5-17 years with multiple sclerosis.

The chain joins TRBV7-8 to TRBJ2-7, with TRBD1 as a possible D gene (5 bases). V was pared by 5 bases and J by 5 bases, with 13 bases between. The CDR3 covers 13 residues. The germline V gene has CDR1 SGHVS and CDR2 FQNEAQ. The CDR3 bases are TGTGCCAGCAGCCGATGGCAGGGCAACGAGCAGTACTTC. Residues: CASSRWQGNEQYF.

This clonotype was counted a few times. Here the CDR3 reads CASSRDLTNTGELFF. CDR3 nucleotide sequence: TGTGCCAGCAGTCGCGACTTAACCAACACCGGGGAGCTGTTTTTT. This chain links TRBV6-5 with TRBJ2-2; D is undetermined. Germline V gene data show CDR1 as MNHEY and CDR2 as SVGAGI. This CDR3 has 15 residues. The ends were cut back, 5 bases at V and 2 bases at J, with 12 bases in the middle.

The table lists this clonotype with a count of one. One end of the junction is discordant with germline, which a read error may explain. The V gene is TRBV12-3 or TRBV12-4, the J gene TRBJ2-1; 7 nucleotides line up with TRBD1. The CDR3 runs to 15 residues. The CDR3 DNA is TGTGCCAGCAGGGGTCGACAGGGCCAGCGAAATGGGCAGTTCTTC. Translated, it gives CASRGRQGQRNGQFF.

J is TRBJ2-1 and V is TRBV6-5; 8 bases agree with TRBD2. V lost 6 bases, J lost 3 bases, and 10 bases stayed unmatched. The CDR3 extends over 16 amino acids. The V gene's germline CDR1 is MNHEY and CDR2 SVGAGI. The CDR3 is CASSHRSGAIYNEQFF. CDR3 DNA: TGTGCCAGCAGCCACCGTAGCGGGGCTATCTACAATGAGCAGTTCTTC.

The rearrangement links TRBV3-1 to TRBJ2-6, with D possibly matching TRBD1 (6 bases). V was shortened by 4 bases and J by 0 bases, with 16 bases between the two germline ends. CDR1 and CDR2 from the germline V gene are LGHDT and YNNKEL (reference sequence). CDR3 size: 18 residues. The CDR3 coding sequence is TGTGCCAGCAGCCTATCCGGGACATACGTCTCTGGGGCCAACGTCCTGACTTTC. Its translation is CASSLSGTYVSGANVLTF.

This chain connects TRBV9 to TRBJ2-3, with no clear D. Trimming removed 0 bases from V and 1 base from J, with 9 bases in between. The CDR3 is 15 amino acids. CDR1 is SGDLS, CDR2 YYNGEE, per germline. The CDR3 loop is CASSVAPMGTDTQYF. CDR3 nucleotide sequence: TGTGCCAGCAGCGTAGCTCCCATGGGCACAGATACGCAGTATTTT.

The chain uses TRBV7-2 and TRBJ2-4; no firm D call. Germline CDR1 and CDR2: SGHTA and FQGNSA. The ends were cut back, 7 bases at V and 1 base at J, with 8 bases in the middle. The CDR3 runs to 13 residues. CDR3 DNA: TGTGCCAGCAAGGGCTCGGCCAAAAACATTCAGTACTTC. This encodes CASKGSAKNIQYF. Looking up the rest from reference TRBV7-2 and TRBJ2-4 gives the full variable domain: GAGVSQSPSNKVTEKGKDVELRCDPISGHTALYWYRQSLGQGLEFLIYFQGNSAPDKSGLPSDRFSAERTGGSVSTLTIQRTQQEDSAVYLCASKGSAKNIQYFGAGTRLSVL.

This clonotype turned up a few times. This rearrangement joins TRBV20-1 to TRBJ2-3, with D possibly being TRBD1 or TRBD2 (7 bases each). The germline V gene has CDR1 DFQATT and CDR2 SNEGSKA (reference sequence). The V and J ends lost 7 bases and 4 bases respectively, with 12 bases between them. The CDR3 is made up of 12 amino acids. In DNA, the CDR3 is TGCAGTGGGCAGGGGGGGGCAGATACGCAGTATTTT. Translating it yields CSGQGGADTQYF.

The chain couples TRBV12-3 or TRBV12-4 to TRBJ2-3; tentatively, D is TRBD1 (6 bases). The germline V and J ends were trimmed by 6 bases and 5 bases, with 12 bases remaining between them. This CDR3 comprises 13 residues. The CDR3 here is CASRLTGGDTQYF. In nucleotides, the CDR3 is TGTGCCAGCAGATTGACAGGTGGAGATACGCAGTATTTT.

V and J are TRBV2 and TRBJ1-2; D call uncertain. Germline V CDR1 and CDR2: SNHLY, FYNNEI. The CDR3 length is 14 residues. The V gene lost 5 bases and the J gene lost 4 bases, with 14 bases spanning the gap. CDR3 sequence (DNA): TGTGCCAGCAGTTATCGGCCGGAGTCCTATGGCTACACCTTC. This codes for CASSYRPESYGYTF.

Only a few counts were recorded for this clonotype. The V gene is TRBV7-6, the J gene TRBJ2-7; 8 bases align to TRBD1. Germline trimming cut 6 bases from V and 5 bases from J; bases unmatched to any gene: 9. CDR3 length: 14 residues. Germline assignment: CDR1 SGHVS and CDR2 FNYEAQ. Here the CDR3 reads CASSPWTGRDEQYF. DNA for the CDR3: TGTGCCAGCAGTCCTTGGACAGGGCGCGACGAGCAGTACTTC.

V and J are TRBV7-3 and TRBJ2-5; the match to TRBD2 covers 11 bases. Germline loops: CDR1 SGHTA, CDR2 FQGTGA. Trimming removed 3 bases from V and 4 bases from J; junction bases left unmatched: 4. The CDR3 is made up of 15 amino acids. In DNA, the CDR3 is TGTGCCAGCAGCTTGCTAGCGGGGGGCACAGAGACCCAGTACTTC. This translates into CASSLLAGGTETQYF.

The CDR3 coding sequence is TGTGCCAGCAGTTCACCCAGCGCAGATACGCAGTATTTT. Residues: CASSSPSADTQYF. V and J are TRBV12-3 or TRBV12-4 and TRBJ2-3; D is unresolved. The CDR3 covers 13 residues. Between the trimmed V and J ends, which lost 4 bases and 4 bases, there was a span of 9 bases.

V is TRBV28 and J is TRBJ1-2; TRBD1 matches at 11 bases. The germline gives CDR1 MDHEN, CDR2 SYDVKM. Losses at the gene ends were 2 bases for V and 8 bases for J; bases not matched to a gene: 7. The CDR3 has 15 amino acids. CDR3 sequence (DNA): TGTGCCAGCAGTTTAGCGGGGGGACAGGGGGAAGGCTACACCTTC. This translates into CASSLAGGQGEGYTF.

This rearrangement joins TRBV29-1 to TRBJ1-2; 9 positions match TRBD1. The CDR3 spans 16 residues. Per the germline V gene, CDR1 is SQVTM and CDR2 is ANQGSEA. J gave up 4 bases and V 5 bases, and 14 bases lay outside the gene matches. The CDR3 is CSVMEDRGKVPYGYTF. CDR3 bases: TGCAGCGTTATGGAGGACAGGGGTAAAGTACCCTATGGCTACACCTTC.

This clonotype was seen more than once but under ten times. At one end, the junction sequence differs from germline, possibly due to a read error. V and J are TRBV20-1 and TRBJ2-1, with no clear D. The length of the CDR3 is 12 residues. The germline CDR1 and CDR2 sequences are DFQATT and SNEGSKA (reference sequence). This chain's CDR3 is CSARVQTGEQFF. The CDR3 bases are TGTAGTGCTAGAGTCCAGACGGGCGAGCAGTTCTTC.